This T cell receptor beta chain derives from a study of T cells in Graves' hyperthyroidism and ophthalmopathy. This CDR3 comprises 15 residues. With V trimmed by 3 bases and J by 4 bases, 4 bases remained unmatched. Amplified regions were TCR beta CDR3 sequences from RNA transcripts. The TCR CDR3 first-round RT-PCR relied on the HTBI primer set. TCRdb used MiXCR to reprocess the multiplex PCR reads, holding one entry per CDR3 protein. The sample has around 500,000 distinct CDR3 sequences, around 15% seen once; the top ten hold approximately 15%. This clonotype was observed many times. The clonotype originates from a woman between 35 and 50 years old with Graves' hyperthyroidism. The V call is TRBV12-3 or TRBV12-4, the J call TRBJ2-2; TRBD1 matches at 8 bases. The specimen was blood. The DNA for the CDR3 is TGTGCCAGCAGTTTCAGGGGGCTAAGCACCGGGGAGCTGTTTTTT. Translation gives CASSFRGLSTGELFF.